Sequencing of this T cell receptor (beta chain) was carried out in a study of identical twins. General observations from the study: There was an excess of low generation probability in the out-of-frame alpha sequences that twins shared. Fewer insertions marked abundant cord blood beta clonotypes; young adult naive trended weakly, memory not at all. Excess sharing between twins was weaker in beta out-of-frame sequences.

As for this clonotype: What it recognizes is unknown.

A template switching step contributed a universal primer site, while unique molecular identifiers were present in the cDNA. TCRdb recomputed calls from the 5' RACE reads with MiXCR, one row per CDR3 protein. The sample shows 200,000 to 300,000 distinct CDR3 sequences, approximately 10% of them seen only once. This clonotype was sampled from a man aged 45-60 years in good health. The sequenced material came from memory T cells sorted from blood.

The CDR3 region has the DNA TGCGCCAGCAGCTTGGGACAGACCTCCCTACTCAATGAGCAGTTCTTC. Encoded protein: CASSLGQTSLLNEQFF. J is TRBJ2-1 and V is TRBV5-1; D might be TRBD1 (5 bases). Germline V gene sequence: CDR1 SGHRS, CDR2 YFSETQ. V dropped 0 bases and J dropped 6 bases, with 16 bases sitting between them. CDR3 size: 16 residues.